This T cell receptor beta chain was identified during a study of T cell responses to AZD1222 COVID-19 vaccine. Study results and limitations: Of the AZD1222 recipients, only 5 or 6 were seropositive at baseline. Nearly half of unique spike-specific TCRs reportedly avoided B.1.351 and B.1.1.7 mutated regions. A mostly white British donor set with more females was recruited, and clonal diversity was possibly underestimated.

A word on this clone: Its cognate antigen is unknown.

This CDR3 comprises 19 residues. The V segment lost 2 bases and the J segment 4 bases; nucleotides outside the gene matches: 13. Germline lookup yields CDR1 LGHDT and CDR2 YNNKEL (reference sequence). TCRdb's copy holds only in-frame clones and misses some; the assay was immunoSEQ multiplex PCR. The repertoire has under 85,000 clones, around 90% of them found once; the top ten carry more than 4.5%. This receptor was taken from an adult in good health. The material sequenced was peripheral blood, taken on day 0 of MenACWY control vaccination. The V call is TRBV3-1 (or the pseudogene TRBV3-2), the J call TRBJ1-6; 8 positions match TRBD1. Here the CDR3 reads CASSQRNDRGMGYNSPLHF. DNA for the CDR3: TGTGCCAGCAGCCAAAGAAACGACAGGGGTATGGGATATAATTCACCCCTCCACTTT.